This is a list of T cell receptor beta chains from one sample in a study of shared clonotypes between healthy human individuals. Sequencing used immunoSEQ multiplex PCR; TCRdb keeps in-frame clones, though not all of them. The sample contains around 480,000 clones, about three quarters of which appear only once. Sequences were obtained from PBMCs. The receptors were gathered from a middle-aged woman in good health. Some clones in this sample may be carry-over from other donors' samples. Each CDR3 is given with its conserved first and last residue. D genes are given only for firm matches. Some rows have no size entry. The others give once, few or many, or a class for an expanded clone.

>TRBJ1-5|TRBD1|TRBV28|-
CASSSPTTGIMGQPQHF
TGTGCCAGCAGTTCCCCTACGACAGGGATCATGGGTCAGCCCCAGCATTTT
>TRBJ1-5|-|TRBV4-3|few
CASSQDRHQPQHF
TGCGCCAGCAGCCAAGATCGACATCAGCCCCAGCATTTT
>TRBJ1-2|TRBD1|TRBV7-2|-
CASSPPGGGYTF
TGTGCCAGCAGCCCCCCAGGGGGAGGCTACACCTTC
>TRBJ1-5|-|TRBV6-1|-
CASSPRDQPQHF
TGTGCCAGCAGCCCCAGAGACCAGCCCCAGCATTTT
>TRBJ2-7|-|TRBV5-1|-
CASSPRNTGWEVEQYF
TGCGCCAGCAGCCCCAGGAATACGGGATGGGAGGTCGAGCAGTACTTC
>TRBJ2-7|TRBD1|TRBV7-6|-
CASSPGQGRSYEQYF
TGTGCCAGCAGCCCCGGACAGGGGCGCTCCTACGAGCAGTACTTC
>TRBJ1-1|-|TRBV5-4|-
CASSLVNTEAFF
TGTGCCAGCAGCTTGGTGAACACTGAAGCTTTCTTT
>TRBJ2-3|-|TRBV5-6|once
CASSLKEDTQYF
TGTGCCAGCAGCTTGAAGGAGGATACGCAGTATTTT
>TRBJ1-1|-|TRBV29-1|-
CSVDSAAGTEAFF
TGCAGCGTTGACTCGGCAGCGGGCACTGAAGCTTTCTTT
>TRBJ2-7|TRBD2|TRBV7-2|-
CASSFSVGTSGSHEQYF
TGTGCCAGCAGCTTTAGCGTTGGGACCAGCGGGAGCCACGAGCAGTACTTC
>TRBJ1-5|TRBD1|TRBV7-3|once
CASSGDRDVGNQPQHF
TGTGCCAGCAGTGGAGACAGGGACGTCGGCAATCAGCCCCAGCATTTT
>TRBJ2-7|-|TRBV5-1|-
CASRQGTPSSYEQYF
TGCGCCAGCAGACAAGGGACACCGAGCTCCTACGAGCAGTACTTC
>TRBJ1-1|-|TRBV30|few
CAWSVGPSNTEAFF
TGTGCCTGGAGTGTTGGTCCCTCGAACACTGAAGCTTTCTTT
>TRBJ2-7|-|TRBV19|once
CASSIGSQGTYEQYF
TGTGCCAGTAGTATTGGGTCCCAGGGTACCTACGAGCAGTACTTC
>TRBJ1-2|-|TRBV7-2|once
CASSPRYRAHYGYTF
TGTGCCAGCAGCCCCCGATACAGGGCCCACTATGGCTACACCTTC
>TRBJ1-5|-|TRBV10-2|-
CASSPGRYSNQPQHF
TGCGCCAGCAGCCCGGGACGGTATAGCAATCAGCCCCAGCATTTT
>TRBJ2-6|-|TRBV7-9|-
CASSLEAGANVLTF
TGTGCCAGCAGCTTAGAGGCGGGGGCCAACGTCCTGACTTTC
>TRBJ1-3|-|TRBV5-1|-
CASSLEYLGSSGNTIYF
TGCGCCAGCAGCTTGGAATACCTGGGCAGCTCTGGAAACACCATATATTTT
>TRBJ2-1|-|TRBV18|-
CASSPVFSSYNEQFF
TGTGCCAGCTCACCAGTATTCAGCTCCTACAATGAGCAGTTCTTC
>TRBJ2-7|-|TRBV27|-
CASSVTGYEQYF
TGTGCCAGCAGTGTCACAGGTTACGAGCAGTACTTC
>TRBJ1-2|-|TRBV28|-
CASSLVSYGYTF
TGTGCCAGCAGTTTGGTCAGCTATGGCTACACCTTC
>TRBJ2-3|TRBD1|TRBV5-4|-
CASSSLGGRDTQYF
TGTGCCAGCAGTTCCCTAGGGGGCCGGGATACGCAGTATTTT
>TRBJ2-3|-|TRBV7-3|few
CASSLENSGTDTQYF
TGTGCCAGCAGCTTAGAGAATAGCGGAACAGATACGCAGTATTTT
>TRBJ1-4|-|TRBV4-3|-
CASSQAQGGLATNEKLFF
TGCGCCAGCAGCCAAGCCCAGGGAGGACTTGCAACTAATGAAAAACTGTTTTTT
>TRBJ1-2|-|TRBV7-9|many
CASSTGRSWNYGYTF
TGTGCCAGCAGCACCGGACGGAGCTGGAACTATGGCTACACCTTC
>TRBJ2-3|TRBD2|TRBV5-4|-
CASSSGTSGRFSGTQYF
TGTGCCAGCAGCTCCGGGACTAGCGGGAGGTTTTCGGGTACGCAGTATTTT
>TRBJ2-7|-|TRBV4-1|-
CASSQREKRTYEQYF
TGCGCCAGCAGCCAGAGGGAAAAAAGGACCTACGAGCAGTACTTC
>TRBJ2-1|TRBD2|TRBV11-3|-
CASSQGLAEDNEQFF
TGTGCCAGCAGCCAGGGACTAGCGGAGGACAATGAGCAGTTCTTC
>TRBJ1-1|-|TRBV14|-
CASSDRLGTEAFF
TGTGCCAGCTCTGATCGATTGGGGACTGAAGCTTTCTTT
>TRBJ1-3|-|TRBV6-6|-
CASSYAGTGNTIYF
TGTGCCAGCAGTTACGCAGGGACTGGAAACACCATATATTTT
>TRBJ1-3|-|TRBV10-3|once
CAISADALSGNTIYF
TGTGCCATCAGTGCGGACGCTCTCTCTGGAAACACCATATATTTT
>TRBJ2-3|-|TRBV5-1|-
CASSPIPGLSTDTQYF
TGCGCCAGCAGCCCAATACCAGGGCTTAGCACAGATACGCAGTATTTT
>TRBJ2-7|-|TRBV5-1|few
CASSLNYEQYF
TGCGCCAGCAGCTTAAACTACGAGCAGTACTTC
>TRBJ2-7|TRBD1|TRBV6-5|few
CASRSGTGVIYEQYF
TGTGCCAGCAGATCTGGGACAGGGGTTATCTACGAGCAGTACTTC
>TRBJ2-1|TRBD1|TRBV28|once
CASSAHWDRDYNEQFF
TGTGCCAGCAGTGCCCATTGGGACAGGGACTACAATGAGCAGTTCTTC
>TRBJ2-4|-|TRBV7-2|once
CATRLPNKNIQYF
TGTGCCACCAGGCTACCCAACAAAAACATTCAGTACTTC
>TRBJ2-2|TRBD1|TRBV19|once
CASSTLRDRGSTLNTGELFF
TGTGCCAGTAGTACACTCCGGGACAGGGGCTCTACTTTGAACACCGGGGAGCTGTTTTTT
>TRBJ1-2|TRBD1|TRBV4-2|few
CASSLPQGGGHTF
TGTGCCAGCAGCCTCCCCCAAGGGGGCGGCCACACCTTC
>TRBJ2-3|-|TRBV1|once
CTSSQDVTPTDTQYF
TGCACCAGCAGCCAAGATGTGACACCAACAGATACGCAGTATTTT
>TRBJ2-3|-|TRBV5-4|-
CASSLDSIADTQYF
TGTGCCAGCAGCTTGGACTCGATCGCAGATACGCAGTATTTT
>TRBJ1-1|-|TRBV28|few
CASSPPISTEAFF
TGTGCCAGCAGCCCCCCGATTAGCACTGAAGCTTTCTTT
>TRBJ2-7|-|TRBV4-1|-
CASSQEEGVYEQYF
TGCGCCAGCAGCCAAGAAGAGGGGGTCTACGAGCAGTACTTC
>TRBJ1-1|-|TRBV2|-
CASRVATRAFF
TGTGCCAGCAGGGTCGCCACCCGGGCTTTCTTT